Described below is a single T cell receptor (beta chain) sequence and its context. The antigen remains unidentified. The data are from a study of CD8+CD57+ T cells in acquired aplastic anemia. Study details: Quantities of DNA derived from sorted CD4+ and CD8+ cells averaged approximately 3 ug. Study-level points and caveats: Patients and controls shared some 30 CD8+ CDR3 sequences.

Per the germline V gene, CDR1 is SGHTA and CDR2 is FQGNSA. The ends lost 3 bases at V and 12 bases at J; junction bases unmatched: 14. This CDR3 spans 16 amino acids. CDR3 and TCR beta VDJ profiling relied on genomic DNA as the template. Each CDR3 protein gets one entry after TCRdb re-called the reads with MiXCR. In the table there are 270,000 or so distinct CDR3 sequences, around 82% of which are singletons. Those patients picked for sequencing had displayed CD8+CD57+ cell expansion on flow cytometry. The patients all had a severe acquired aplastic anemia diagnosis. The blood sampling took place in patients who had so far received no therapy.

Sequencing used sorted CD4+, CD8+, or CD8+CD57+ T cells (not recorded which) from PBMCs. The receptor comes from a human donor with aplastic anemia. The rearrangement links TRBV7-2 to TRBJ2-1, with TRBD2 identical over 10 bases. This CDR3 is CASSFQNSGGDYGQFF. CDR3 sequence (DNA): TGTGCCAGCAGCTTTCAAAACAGCGGGGGGGACTATGGGCAGTTCTTC.